These 18 T cell receptor beta chains share one sample of origin, sequenced in a study of blood T cell repertoires in COVID-19 (dated by TCRdb to the early 2020s). The library was built by means of the immunoSEQ multiplex PCR assay. TCRdb retrieved this table from immuneACCESS and kept in-frame rearrangements only. Not all clones are present; in checked studies, unresolved V genes account for under half, and no reason is known for the remainder. In this sample the table shows approximately 500,000 clones, roughly nine tenths of which occur a single time. In total, the top ten clones hold around 7.8% of the sample. Sample: peripheral blood. All receptors come from a woman aged 45-60 years with COVID-19, enrolled during active disease.

This clone was seen only once. V gene TRBV19 combines with J gene TRBJ2-5; a possible D gene is TRBD1 (6 bases). Trimming stripped 7 bases from V and 2 bases from J, with 14 bases between. CDR3 length: 14 amino acids. Germline V CDR1 and CDR2: LNHDA, SQIVND (reference sequence). The CDR3 DNA reads as TGTGCCAGTACTCCAAGAGGGGGTCAAGAGACCCAGTACTTC. Amino acids: CASTPRGGQETQYF.

This clone appeared a single time. For the CDR3, the DNA is TGCGCCAGCAGGCGCCGGGACAGGATTAGCTCTGGGGCCAACGTCCTGACTTTC. It is translated as CASRRRDRISSGANVLTF. This chain uses TRBV5-1 with TRBJ2-6; 8 bases are shared with TRBD1. The CDR3 has 18 residues. Germline assignment: CDR1 SGHRS and CDR2 YFSETQ. Trimming cost V 5 bases and J 0 bases; bases outside gene matches: 10. Complete variable domain (other parts from reference TRBV5-1 and TRBJ2-6): KAGVTQTPRYLIKTRGQQVTLSCSPISGHRSVSWYQQTPGQGLQFLFEYFSETQRNKGNFPGRFSGRQFSNSRSEMNVSTLELGDSALYLCASRRRDRISSGANVLTFGAGSRLTVL.

The chain joins TRBV6-6 to TRBJ2-7, with D unclear. The V and J ends lost 6 bases and 6 bases respectively, with 9 bases between them. There are 11 residues in the CDR3. The germline gives CDR1 MNHNY, CDR2 SVGAGI (reference sequence). This chain's CDR3 is CASSTVGEQYF. The DNA for the CDR3 is TGTGCCAGCAGCACGGTTGGCGAGCAGTACTTC.

The DNA of the CDR3 is TGTGCCAGCAGTCTCGACCAGGCCTACGAGCAGTACTTC. Translation gives CASSLDQAYEQYF. The J gene is TRBJ2-7, the V gene TRBV11-1; D is ambiguous. The germline V and J ends were trimmed by 6 bases and 2 bases, with 11 bases remaining between them. Germline loops: CDR1 SGHAT, CDR2 FQDESV (reference sequence). CDR3 length equals 13 residues.

The chain recombines TRBV10-3 with TRBJ2-7; TRBD2 agrees at 11 bases. Germline V CDR1 and CDR2: ENHRY, SYGVKD. After removal of 10 bases from V and 0 bases from J, the junction contained 5 bases not matched to a gene. CDR3 length equals 14 residues. In nucleotides, the CDR3 is TGTGCCACCCGACTAGCGGGGAGCTCCTACGAGCAGTACTTC. Amino acids: CATRLAGSSYEQYF.

The chain carries TRBV6-6 and TRBJ1-5; D not certain. Germline CDR1 is MNHNY and CDR2 is SVGAGI (reference sequence). This CDR3 comprises 16 residues. V was cut by 6 bases and J by 5 bases, with 20 bases left in between. CDR3 in DNA: TGTGCCAGCAGCCGCGGGCAAGAGGCGAAGTATCAGCCCCAGCATTTT. Translated: CASSRGQEAKYQPQHF.

This clone appeared a single time. This chain uses TRBV2 with TRBJ2-5; 10 positions match TRBD1. The CDR3 extends over 14 amino acids. Germline trimming cut 5 bases from V and 6 bases from J; bases unmatched to any gene: 6. The germline CDR1 and CDR2 sequences are SNHLY and FYNNEI. The CDR3 DNA is TGTGCCAGCAGTCCTACCGACAGGGGGCAGACCCAGTACTTC. Its translation: CASSPTDRGQTQYF.

This clone was counted once. The J gene is TRBJ1-1, the V gene TRBV3-1 (or the pseudogene TRBV3-2); 9 bases line up with TRBD1. This CDR3 region has 15 residues. Looked up from germline, CDR1 is LGHDT and CDR2 is YNNKEL (reference sequence). The V segment lost 0 bases and the J segment 4 bases; nucleotides outside the gene matches: 3. The CDR3 DNA reads as TGTGCCAGCAGCCAAGATCTGACAGGGGGCACTGAAGCTTTCTTT. This encodes CASSQDLTGGTEAFF.

The chain joins TRBV9 to TRBJ1-2; TRBD1 matches at 12 bases. The germline CDR1 and CDR2 sequences are SGDLS and YYNGEE. This CDR3 region has 19 residues. The V and J ends lost 4 bases and 4 bases, in that order; junction bases with no gene match: 17. The CDR3 protein is CASSSIHRDRGQESYGYTF. The DNA for the CDR3 is TGTGCCAGCAGCTCCATCCACCGGGACAGGGGGCAGGAAAGCTATGGCTACACCTTC.

This clone showed up just once. V gene TRBV9 combines with J gene TRBJ1-1, with 10 nucleotides matching TRBD1. The CDR3 totals 15 residues. CDR1 is SGDLS, CDR2 YYNGEE, per germline. V lost 2 bases and J lost 11; bases outside the gene matches: 12. CDR3 nucleotide sequence: TGTGCCAGCAGCGTCCAGCTGGGGACAGGGGAACGCGCTTTCTTT. This translates into CASSVQLGTGERAFF.

The chain is built from TRBV3-1 (or the pseudogene TRBV3-2) and TRBJ1-6; D is undetermined. The CDR3 consists of 13 residues. The germline V gene encodes CDR1 LGHDT and CDR2 YNNKEL (reference sequence). Trimming took 5 bases from V and 7 from J, leaving 9 bases between them. CDR3 bases: TGTGCCAGCAGCGAAGTCCGGAATTCACCCCTCCACTTT. Its translation: CASSEVRNSPLHF.

This chain links TRBV9 with TRBJ2-1, with TRBD2 matching over 10 bases. J was trimmed by 14 bases and V by 4 bases; bases with no gene match: 18. The CDR3 loop spans 16 amino acids. The germline V gene has CDR1 SGDLS and CDR2 YYNGEE. The chain's CDR3 is CASSSAASGGAGGEFF. The CDR3 DNA is TGTGCCAGCAGCTCTGCGGCCAGCGGGGGGGCCGGAGGGGAGTTCTTC.

The V and J genes are TRBV27 and TRBJ2-1, with a weak D call TRBD1 (5 bases). CDR3 length: 13 amino acids. Germline CDR1 reads MNHEY; CDR2 reads SMNVEV (reference sequence). Trimming pared 7 bases from V and 6 bases from J, leaving 13 bases between. The CDR3 loop reads CASTAARVNEQFF. CDR3 bases: TGTGCCAGCACCGCCGCCAGGGTCAATGAGCAGTTCTTC.

This chain connects TRBV11-2 to TRBJ1-2, with unresolved D. This CDR3 is built from 16 residues. Germline CDR1 and CDR2: SGHAT and FQNNGV. V lost 6 bases and J lost 4, with 21 bases in between. CDR3 nucleotide sequence: TGTGCCAGCAGACCACTAGGGCCTCCTGGGGTCTATGGCTACACCTTC. Its protein is CASRPLGPPGVYGYTF.

A single count supports this clone. V gene TRBV28 combines with J gene TRBJ2-1, with a tentative D call TRBD1 (5 bases). The CDR3 spans 14 residues. Germline loops: CDR1 MDHEN, CDR2 SYDVKM. The V end lost 11 bases, the J end lost 0 bases, and 14 bases lay between the germline ends. CDR3 sequence reads: CAGNGQGSYNEQFF. The CDR3 nucleotides read TGTGCCGGGAATGGGCAGGGCTCCTACAATGAGCAGTTCTTC. Drawing the rest from reference TRBV28 and TRBJ2-1, the complete variable domain is DVKVTQSSRYLVKRTGEKVFLECVQDMDHENMFWYRQDPGLGLRLIYFSYDVKMKEKGDIPEGYSVSREKKERFSLILESASTNQTSMYLCAGNGQGSYNEQFFGPGTRLTVL.

The V gene is TRBV5-4, the J gene TRBJ1-2, with a weak D call TRBD1 (5 bases). CDR1 SGHNT and CDR2 YYREEE come from the germline V gene (reference sequence). V was trimmed by 7 bases and J by 4 bases, leaving 17 bases between them. The CDR3 has 14 amino acids. The CDR3 bases are TGTGCCAGCTCCGAAGGGGCGGGGATCTATGGCTACACCTTC. Amino acid sequence: CASSEGAGIYGYTF. The full variable domain, with the rest looked up from reference TRBV5-4 and TRBJ1-2, is ETGVTQSPTHLIKTRGQQVTLRCSSQSGHNTVSWYQQALGQGPQFIFQYYREEENGRGNFPPRFSGLQFPNYSSELNVNALELDDSALYLCASSEGAGIYGYTFGSGTRLTVV.

This sequence joins TRBV6-5 and TRBJ1-1, with D perhaps matching TRBD1 (5 bases). CDR3 length: 13 residues. Trimming took off 4 bases at V and 4 bases at J, with 10 bases between the two ends. CDR1 MNHEY and CDR2 SVGAGI come from the germline V gene. CDR3 residues: CASSLGQVTEAFF. The DNA for the CDR3 is TGTGCCAGCAGTTTGGGGCAGGTCACTGAAGCTTTCTTT.

The CDR3 DNA follows: TGTGCCAGCAGTTTTACGGGGGAGGGGTCGATTCAGGGCTACACCTTC. It is translated as CASSFTGEGSIQGYTF. This rearrangement joins TRBV28 to TRBJ1-2, with D possibly TRBD1 on 5 matching bases. The length of the CDR3 is 16 residues. CDR1 is MDHEN and CDR2 is SYDVKM in the germline V gene. V lost 3 bases to trimming and J lost 8 bases, with 22 bases between them.